The source of this TCR delta chain is a study of gamma-delta chains in newborns, infants, children. For the study at large: Microbial exposure reportedly drives polyclonal innate γδ T cell expansion after birth.

Deletions cut 1 base from V and 1 base from J, with 12 bases between. Per the germline V gene, CDR1 is GEAIGNYY and CDR2 is EKD. The length of the CDR3 is 15 residues. TCRdb fed the reads into CATT to redo clone calling. The profile shows 2,500 to 3,500 delta-chain clones, roughly 2.7% of them singletons. Sequencing used blood. The TCR originated in a child who was a newborn, infant or young child, either healthy, febrile or measles-vaccinated (not recorded which). The rearrangement uses TRDV2 and TRDJ1; no reliable D call. The CDR3 protein is CACDTPGPCTDKLIF. The CDR3 nucleotides are TGTGCCTGTGACACGCCGGGGCCGTGCACCGATAAACTCATCTTT.